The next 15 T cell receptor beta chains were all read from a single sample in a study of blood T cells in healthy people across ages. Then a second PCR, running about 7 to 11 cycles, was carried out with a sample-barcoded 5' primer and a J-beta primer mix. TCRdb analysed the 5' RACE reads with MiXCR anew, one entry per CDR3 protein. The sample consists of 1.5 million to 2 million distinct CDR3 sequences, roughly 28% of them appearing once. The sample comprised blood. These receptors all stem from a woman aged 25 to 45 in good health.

As DNA, the CDR3 is TGTGCCAGCAGTTTGAACTCCCCCAGCACAGATACGCAGTATTTT. Translating it yields CASSLNSPSTDTQYF. This chain connects TRBV12-3 or TRBV12-4 to TRBJ2-3; D ambiguous. The V and J ends lost 3 bases and 0 bases respectively, with 10 bases between them. This CDR3 is 15 amino acids long.

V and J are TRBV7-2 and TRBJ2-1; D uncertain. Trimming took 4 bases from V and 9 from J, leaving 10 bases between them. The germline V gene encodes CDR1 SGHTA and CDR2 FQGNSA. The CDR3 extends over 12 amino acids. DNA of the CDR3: TGTGCCAGCAGCTCTTATGCAAGTGAGCAGTTCTTC. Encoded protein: CASSSYASEQFF.

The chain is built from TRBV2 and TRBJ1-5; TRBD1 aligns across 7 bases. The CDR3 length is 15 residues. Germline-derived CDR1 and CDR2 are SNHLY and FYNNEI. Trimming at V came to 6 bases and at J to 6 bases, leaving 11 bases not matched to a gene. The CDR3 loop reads CASRGLQGKGQPQHF. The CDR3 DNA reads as TGTGCCAGCAGAGGGTTACAGGGGAAGGGTCAGCCCCAGCATTTT.

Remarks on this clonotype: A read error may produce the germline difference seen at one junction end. In DNA, the CDR3 is TGTACCAGCGGGGAATCTAGAGGGATAAGCGATGAGCAGTTCTTC. Translation gives CTSGESRGISDEQFF. This chain links TRBV12-3 or TRBV12-4 with TRBJ2-1, with 7 bases fitting TRBD2. This CDR3 spans 15 amino acids.

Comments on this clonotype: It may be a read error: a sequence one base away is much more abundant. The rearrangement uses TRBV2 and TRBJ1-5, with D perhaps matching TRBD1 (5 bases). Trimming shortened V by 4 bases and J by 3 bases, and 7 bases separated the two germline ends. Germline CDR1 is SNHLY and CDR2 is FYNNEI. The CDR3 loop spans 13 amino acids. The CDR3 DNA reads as TGTGCCAGCAGTGGGGGCATCAATCAGCCCCAGCATTTT. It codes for CASSGGINQPQHF. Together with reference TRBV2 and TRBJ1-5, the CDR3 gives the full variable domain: EPEVTQTPSHQVTQMGQEVILRCVPISNHLYFYWYRQILGQKVEFLVSFYNNEISEKSEIFDDQFSVERPDGSNFTLKIRSTKLEDSAMYFCASSGGINQPQHFGDGTRLSIL.

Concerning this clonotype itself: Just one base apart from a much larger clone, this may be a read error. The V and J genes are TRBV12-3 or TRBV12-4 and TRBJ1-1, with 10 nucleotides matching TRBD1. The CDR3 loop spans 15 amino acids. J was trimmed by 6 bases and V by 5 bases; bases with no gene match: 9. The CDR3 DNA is TGTGCCAGCAGTCCGGGACAGGGGTGGGAAGCTGAAGCTTTCTTT. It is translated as CASSPGQGWEAEAFF.

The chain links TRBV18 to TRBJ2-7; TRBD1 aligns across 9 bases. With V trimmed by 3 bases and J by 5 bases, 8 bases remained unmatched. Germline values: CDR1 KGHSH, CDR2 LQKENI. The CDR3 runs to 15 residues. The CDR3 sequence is CASSPVGQGANEQYF. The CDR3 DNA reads TGTGCCAGCTCACCGGTGGGACAGGGAGCTAACGAGCAGTACTTC.

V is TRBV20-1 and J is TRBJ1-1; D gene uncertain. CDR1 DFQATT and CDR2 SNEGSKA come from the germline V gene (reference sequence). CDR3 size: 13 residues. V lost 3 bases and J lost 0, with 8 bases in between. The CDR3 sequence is CSASLGMNTEAFF. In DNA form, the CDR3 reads TGCAGTGCTAGTCTCGGCATGAACACTGAAGCTTTCTTT.

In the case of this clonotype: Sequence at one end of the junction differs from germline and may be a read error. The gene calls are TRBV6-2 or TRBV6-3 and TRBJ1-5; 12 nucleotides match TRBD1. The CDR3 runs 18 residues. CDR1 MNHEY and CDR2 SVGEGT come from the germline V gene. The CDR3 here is CAGSNRDRGLLMDQPQHF. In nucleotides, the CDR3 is TGTGCCGGCAGTAACCGGGACAGGGGGCTTTTGATGGATCAGCCCCAGCATTTT.

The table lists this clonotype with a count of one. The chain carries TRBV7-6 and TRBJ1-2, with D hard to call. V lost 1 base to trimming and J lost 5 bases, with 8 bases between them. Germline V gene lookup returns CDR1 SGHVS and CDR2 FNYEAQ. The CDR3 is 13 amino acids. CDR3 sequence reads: CASSLGETYGYTF. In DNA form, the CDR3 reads TGTGCCAGCAGCTTAGGGGAAACTTATGGCTACACCTTC.

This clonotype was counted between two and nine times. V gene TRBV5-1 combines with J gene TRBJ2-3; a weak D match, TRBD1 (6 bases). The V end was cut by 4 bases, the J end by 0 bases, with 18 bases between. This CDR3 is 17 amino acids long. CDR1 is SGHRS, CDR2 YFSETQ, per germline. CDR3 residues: CASSIGQITPSTDTQYF. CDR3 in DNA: TGCGCCAGCAGCATTGGACAGATTACTCCTAGCACAGATACGCAGTATTTT.

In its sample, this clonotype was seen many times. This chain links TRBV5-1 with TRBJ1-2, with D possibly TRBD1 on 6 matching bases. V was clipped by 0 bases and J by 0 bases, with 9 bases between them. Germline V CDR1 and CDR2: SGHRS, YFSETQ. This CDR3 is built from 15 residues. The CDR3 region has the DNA TGCGCCAGCAGCTTGGATGGACAGACTAACTATGGCTACACCTTC. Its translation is CASSLDGQTNYGYTF.

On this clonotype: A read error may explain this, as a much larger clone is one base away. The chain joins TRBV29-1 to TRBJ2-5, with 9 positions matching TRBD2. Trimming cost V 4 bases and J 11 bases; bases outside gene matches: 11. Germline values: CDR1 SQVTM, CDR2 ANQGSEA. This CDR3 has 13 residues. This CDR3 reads CSVVRTSDDEQYF. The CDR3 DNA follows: TGCAGCGTTGTTCGGACTAGCGACGATGAGCAGTACTTC.

In nucleotides, the CDR3 is TGTGCCACCAGTGACTCGACTTCTCTGGCAGGCCAAGAGACCCAGTACTTC. This gives the protein CATSDSTSLAGQETQYF. The chain employs TRBV24-1 and TRBJ2-5; D not resolved. CDR3 length: 17 amino acids. Between the trimmed V and J ends, which lost 4 bases and 1 base, there was a span of 18 bases. Germline CDR1 is KGHDR and CDR2 is SFDVKD.

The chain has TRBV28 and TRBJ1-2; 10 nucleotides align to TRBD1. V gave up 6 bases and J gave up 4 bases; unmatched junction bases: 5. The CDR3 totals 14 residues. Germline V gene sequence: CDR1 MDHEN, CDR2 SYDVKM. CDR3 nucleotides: TGTGCCAGCAGAACGACAGGGGGCATCTATGGCTACACCTTC. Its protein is CASRTTGGIYGYTF.